This T cell receptor beta chain was retrieved from a study of identical twins. One entry per CDR3 protein, called by TCRdb with MiXCR from the 5' RACE reads. The data show around 530,000 distinct CDR3 sequences, 13% to 15% seen once. Study-level results: Twin-shared out-of-frame alpha sequences showed excess low generation probability. It was possible that invariant MAIT and iNKT cells partly confounded the zero-insertion analyses. Insertions were reduced in abundant cord blood beta clonotypes but not in memory repertoires.

In the case of this clonotype: Its antigen is still unknown.

J lost 2 bases, V lost 1 base, and 5 bases had no gene match. The germline gives CDR1 DFQATT, CDR2 SNEGSKA (reference sequence). The length of the CDR3 is 16 residues. Another study also made use of these data, one on yellow fever vaccine responses in identical twins.

This receptor was obtained from a young woman in good health. This rearrangement joins TRBV20-1 to TRBJ1-5, with TRBD1 identical over 10 bases. The sample comprised CD4+ T cells sorted from blood. The DNA of the CDR3 is TGCAGTGCTAGAGGGGACAGGGGATTTGGCAATCAGCCCCAGCATTTT. Its translation is CSARGDRGFGNQPQHF.